The 16 T cell receptor beta chains in this list originate from one sample, sequenced in a study of blood T cell repertoires in COVID-19. Assay used: immunoSEQ multiplex PCR; TCRdb lists only in-frame clones, some missing. This sample yields about 98,000 clones, of which nearly 90% are seen a single time; 4.5% belongs to the top ten. The sequenced sample was peripheral blood. Receptors originate from an older man with acute or convalescent COVID-19.

The chain is built from TRBV14 and TRBJ1-1; 7 bases fit TRBD1. The V gene end was trimmed by 2 bases and the J gene end by 5 bases; junction bases not matched to a gene: 11. The CDR3 is 16 amino acids. The germline V gene has CDR1 SGHDN and CDR2 FVKESK. CDR3 sequence reads: CASSQHRGNRRTEAFF. CDR3 DNA: TGTGCCAGCAGCCAACACAGGGGTAACCGAAGAACTGAAGCTTTCTTT.

The chain uses TRBV29-1 and TRBJ1-3; tentatively, D is TRBD1 (6 bases). Germline CDR1 is SQVTM and CDR2 is ANQGSEA. Trimming stripped 7 bases from V and 4 bases from J, with 8 bases between. This CDR3 region has 11 residues. CDR3 nucleotides: TGCAGCGGCGGACAGGGAAACACCATATATTTT. Residues: CSGGQGNTIYF.

This clone was recorded only once. The V gene is TRBV29-1, the J gene TRBJ1-2, with TRBD1 identical over 7 bases. Germline V lookup: CDR1 SQVTM, CDR2 ANQGSEA. The CDR3 totals 14 residues. The V segment lost 2 bases and the J segment 4 bases; nucleotides outside the gene matches: 7. The CDR3, as DNA: TGCAGCGTTGAATTGGCAGGGGGACCCTATGGCTACACCTTC. Translating gives CSVELAGGPYGYTF.

The CDR3 here is CASSLGQGQGAQFF. CDR3 DNA sequence: TGCGCCAGCAGCTTGGGCCAGGGACAGGGCGCTCAGTTCTTC. The chain is built from TRBV5-1 and TRBJ2-1; 9 bases are shared with TRBD1. CDR1 and CDR2 from the germline V gene are SGHRS and YFSETQ. The CDR3 runs to 14 residues. V lost 0 bases, J lost 13 bases, and 8 bases stayed unmatched.

The chain recombines TRBV6-5 with TRBJ1-5; a possible D gene is TRBD1 (6 bases). Germline CDR1 and CDR2: MNHEY and SVGAGI. The CDR3 is 15 residues long. The V and J ends lost 5 bases and 1 base respectively, with 12 bases between them. The CDR3, as DNA: TGTGCCAGCAGTAGAGGGGGGGGGAGCAATCAGCCCCAGCATTTT. This sequence encodes CASSRGGGSNQPQHF.

J is TRBJ1-2 and V is TRBV6-1; D unclear. CDR1 MNHNS and CDR2 SASEGT come from the germline V gene. This CDR3 is built from 13 residues. V was clipped by 10 bases and J by 9 bases, with 21 bases between them. The CDR3: CATSTPQNMRYTF. In nucleotides, the CDR3 is TGTGCCACGTCCACCCCACAAAATATGCGCTACACCTTC.

This rearrangement joins TRBV6-2 or TRBV6-3 to TRBJ1-5; TRBD1 is a possible D gene (5 bases). The CDR3 is 14 amino acids. V was pared by 1 base and J by 6 bases, with 10 bases between. Looked up from germline, CDR1 is MNHEY and CDR2 is SVGEGT. CDR3 loop: CASSYWGGAQPQHF. DNA of the CDR3: TGTGCCAGCAGTTACTGGGGCGGCGCTCAGCCCCAGCATTTT.

The chain joins TRBV6-5 to TRBJ2-7; 7 bases are a match to TRBD1. The J segment lost 0 bases and the V segment lost 7 bases, leaving 6 bases of the junction unmatched. Germline CDR1 and CDR2: MNHEY and SVGAGI. CDR3 length: 14 amino acids. The CDR3 coding sequence is TGTGCCAGCACTCGACAGGGAAGCTCCTACGAGCAGTACTTC. It translates to CASTRQGSSYEQYF.

V gene TRBV28 combines with J gene TRBJ2-1; 9 bases agree with TRBD1. Per the germline V gene, CDR1 is MDHEN and CDR2 is SYDVKM. Trimming took 5 bases from V and 6 from J; bases not matched to a gene: 8. This CDR3 contains 15 residues. The CDR3, as DNA: TGTGCCAGCAGTCCCACGGGGACAGGGATCAATGAGCAGTTCTTC. Its protein product is CASSPTGTGINEQFF.

The chain couples TRBV7-8 to TRBJ1-5; no clear D. The CDR3 loop spans 13 amino acids. Germline V lookup: CDR1 SGHVS, CDR2 FQNEAQ. V shed 5 bases and J shed 7 bases, with 12 bases lying between them. CDR3 residues: CASSATSGQPQHF. The CDR3 coding sequence is TGTGCCAGCAGCGCGACAAGTGGGCAGCCCCAGCATTTT. Variable domain in full (rest from reference TRBV7-8 and TRBJ1-5): GAGVSQSPRYKVAKRGQDVALRCDPISGHVSLFWYQQALGQGPEFLTYFQNEAQLDKSGLPSDRFFAERPEGSVSTLKIQRTQQEDSAVYLCASSATSGQPQHFGDGTRLSIL.

This chain links TRBV18 with TRBJ1-1, with 9 positions matching TRBD1. V shed 6 bases, J shed 1 base, and the junction held 6 bases outside the gene matches. This CDR3 comprises 15 residues. Per the germline V gene, CDR1 is KGHSH and CDR2 is LQKENI. The CDR3, as DNA: TGTGCCAGCTCGCCTAGACAGGGGGGGAACACTGAAGCTTTCTTT. It encodes CASSPRQGGNTEAFF.

The chain is built from TRBV6-4 and TRBJ2-3; 11 nucleotides line up with TRBD2. With 5 bases clipped from V and 0 bases from J, the junction kept 4 bases outside the gene matches. The CDR3 totals 16 residues. The germline V gene has CDR1 MRHNA and CDR2 SNTAGT. CDR3 nucleotide sequence: TGTGCCAGCAGTTCCACTAGCGGGGGAAGCACAGATACGCAGTATTTT. Its protein is CASSSTSGGSTDTQYF.

This chain joins TRBV5-1 and TRBJ2-7; 7 bases are shared with TRBD1. The CDR3 has 15 amino acids. Germline CDR1 SGHRS, CDR2 YFSETQ. V gave up 4 bases and J gave up 3 bases; unmatched junction bases: 10. This CDR3 reads CASSPGQLVFYEQYF. Here the CDR3 DNA reads TGCGCCAGCAGCCCGGGACAGTTAGTATTCTACGAGCAGTACTTC. Filled out from reference TRBV5-1 and TRBJ2-7, the complete variable domain reads KAGVTQTPRYLIKTRGQQVTLSCSPISGHRSVSWYQQTPGQGLQFLFEYFSETQRNKGNFPGRFSGRQFSNSRSEMNVSTLELGDSALYLCASSPGQLVFYEQYFGPGTRLTVT.

The chain is built from TRBV5-8 and TRBJ2-3; 8 nucleotides align to TRBD1. CDR1 is SGHTS and CDR2 is YDEGEE in the germline V gene. V was clipped by 2 bases and J by 4 bases; unmatched bases: 6. The length of the CDR3 is 15 residues. The CDR3: CASSFPDRGPDTQYF. The CDR3 DNA follows: TGTGCCAGCAGCTTCCCCGACAGGGGCCCAGATACGCAGTATTTT.

The gene calls are TRBV27 and TRBJ1-1; 10 nucleotides line up with TRBD1. After removal of 3 bases from V and 4 bases from J, the junction contained 5 bases not matched to a gene. The CDR3 extends over 15 amino acids. Germline V gives CDR1 MNHEY, CDR2 SMNVEV (reference sequence). CDR3 nucleotides: TGTGCCAGCAGTTTGACAGGGGGCGGGGGCACTGAAGCTTTCTTT. Its protein product is CASSLTGGGGTEAFF.

The chain is built from TRBV10-3 and TRBJ1-4; TRBD1 agrees at 7 bases. CDR1 ENHRY and CDR2 SYGVKD come from the germline V gene. CDR3 length: 15 amino acids. V shed 2 bases and J 8 bases; nucleotides not matched to a gene: 8. The CDR3 region is CAISEPGGGAEKLFF. CDR3 coding DNA: TGTGCCATCAGTGAGCCAGGAGGGGGCGCCGAAAAACTGTTTTTT.